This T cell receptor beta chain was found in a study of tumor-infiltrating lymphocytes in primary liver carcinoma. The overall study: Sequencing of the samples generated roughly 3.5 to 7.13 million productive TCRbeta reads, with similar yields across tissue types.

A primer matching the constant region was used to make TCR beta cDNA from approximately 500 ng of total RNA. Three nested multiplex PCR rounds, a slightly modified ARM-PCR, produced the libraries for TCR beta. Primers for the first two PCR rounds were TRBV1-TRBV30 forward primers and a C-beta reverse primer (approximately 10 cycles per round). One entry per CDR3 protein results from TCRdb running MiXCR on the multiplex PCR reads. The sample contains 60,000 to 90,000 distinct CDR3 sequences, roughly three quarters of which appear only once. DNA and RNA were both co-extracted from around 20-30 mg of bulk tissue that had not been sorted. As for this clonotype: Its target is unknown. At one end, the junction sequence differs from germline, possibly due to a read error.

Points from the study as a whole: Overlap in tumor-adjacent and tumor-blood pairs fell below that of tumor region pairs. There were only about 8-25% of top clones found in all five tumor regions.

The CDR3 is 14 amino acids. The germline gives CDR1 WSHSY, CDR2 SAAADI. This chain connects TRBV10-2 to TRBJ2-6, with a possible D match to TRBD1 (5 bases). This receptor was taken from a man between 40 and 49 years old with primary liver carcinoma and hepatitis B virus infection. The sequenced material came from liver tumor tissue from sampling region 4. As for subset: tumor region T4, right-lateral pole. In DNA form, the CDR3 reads TGCGCCAGCAGTGTAGTCTCTGGGGCCAACGTCCTGATTTTC. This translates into CASSVVSGANVLIF.